This is a list of T cell receptor beta chains from one sample in a study of blood T cell repertoires in COVID-19. The protocol was immunoSEQ multiplex PCR, while the TCRdb copy is restricted to in-frame clones and leaves out a portion. There are 35,000 to 40,000 clones in the sample; 87% occur only once, and more than 4.5% lies in the top ten. Sequenced input: peripheral blood. The origin of the receptors is a man in his fifties or sixties with COVID-19, enrolled during active disease. CDR3s leave out the opening cysteine and the closing phenylalanine or tryptophan. Each record gives: V gene, CDR3 length, CDR3 protein.

V gene: TRBV4-3
CDR3 length: 12
CDR3 protein: ASSLSQGTDTQY

V gene: TRBV29-1
CDR3 length: 12
CDR3 protein: SGVPAGVQETQY

V gene: TRBV20-1
CDR3 length: 11
CDR3 protein: SASRGVGEKLF

V gene: TRBV28
CDR3 length: 11
CDR3 protein: ASSPTQGGGYT

V gene: TRBV7-2
CDR3 length: 14
CDR3 protein: ASSPRTGGVYNEQF

V gene: TRBV19
CDR3 length: 10
CDR3 protein: ASTTGEQPQH

V gene: TRBV6-2/TRBV6-3
CDR3 length: 9
CDR3 protein: ASSQGVEQF

V gene: TRBV7-2
CDR3 length: 13
CDR3 protein: ASSLVGTGNTEAF

V gene: TRBV14
CDR3 length: 14
CDR3 protein: ASSQPLDREDNEQF

V gene: TRBV7-3
CDR3 length: 12
CDR3 protein: ASSPGTGANTIY

V gene: TRBV7-9
CDR3 length: 9
CDR3 protein: ASSPGAKLF

V gene: TRBV18
CDR3 length: 12
CDR3 protein: ASSPTTGDYEQY

V gene: TRBV7-9
CDR3 length: 13
CDR3 protein: ASSGTGTGNTEAF

V gene: TRBV2
CDR3 length: 13
CDR3 protein: ASSGEGRSYNEQF

V gene: TRBV28
CDR3 length: 12
CDR3 protein: ASIHQGNTGELF

V gene: TRBV28
CDR3 length: 13
CDR3 protein: ASRPGGMGNTEAF

V gene: TRBV10-3
CDR3 length: 13
CDR3 protein: AISPQTNINTEAF

V gene: TRBV7-2
CDR3 length: 14
CDR3 protein: ASSLSRGQTNTEAF